The 24 T cell receptor beta chains listed next were all sequenced from one sample in a study of blood T cell repertoires in COVID-19. Clones were read by immunoSEQ multiplex PCR, and TCRdb kept only the in-frame ones, dropping some. Of roughly 120,000 clones detected, 81% appear once; the ten largest clones hold 1.5% to 1.8%. The sample taken for sequencing was peripheral blood. Receptors originate from a man between 50 and 59 years old with acute or convalescent COVID-19.

This clone was detected a few times. The chain links TRBV4-2 to TRBJ1-1; D gene unclear. Germline CDR1 and CDR2: LGHNA and YNFKEQ. With 1 base removed from V and 7 bases from J, the gap between germline ends came to 13 bases. This CDR3 is built from 14 residues. In DNA form, the CDR3 reads TGTGCCAGCAGCCAAGTAGAGCGCTCCCTTGAAGCTTTCTTT. Its translation is CASSQVERSLEAFF.

The chain recombines TRBV2 with TRBJ2-1, with TRBD1 identical over 7 bases. V lost 4 bases and J lost 6; bases outside the gene matches: 0. Germline V gene data show CDR1 as SNHLY and CDR2 as FYNNEI. This CDR3 contains 12 residues. This CDR3 reads CASSGDSNEQFF. The DNA for the CDR3 is TGTGCCAGCAGTGGGGACAGCAATGAGCAGTTCTTC. Drawing the rest from reference TRBV2 and TRBJ2-1, the complete variable domain is EPEVTQTPSHQVTQMGQEVILRCVPISNHLYFYWYRQILGQKVEFLVSFYNNEISEKSEIFDDQFSVERPDGSNFTLKIRSTKLEDSAMYFCASSGDSNEQFFGPGTRLTVL.

V usage is TRBV6-4 and J usage is TRBJ1-2, with 12 bases fitting TRBD1. Germline CDR1 and CDR2: MRHNA and SNTAGT. The CDR3 totals 17 residues. J was trimmed by 5 bases and V by 6 bases; bases with no gene match: 13. The CDR3 loop reads CASRAASGTGGRYGYTF. CDR3 DNA: TGTGCCAGCAGGGCCGCATCCGGGACAGGGGGCAGGTATGGCTACACCTTC.

This chain links TRBV5-5 with TRBJ2-2, with no clear D. V lost 4 bases, J lost 0 bases, and 13 bases lay in between. The CDR3 spans 16 residues. The germline gives CDR1 SGHKS, CDR2 YYEKEE (reference sequence). The CDR3 sequence: CASSAAGRTNTGELFF. In DNA form, the CDR3 reads TGTGCCAGCAGCGCAGCAGGCAGGACGAACACCGGGGAGCTGTTTTTT.

V is TRBV21-1 and J is TRBJ2-5; TRBD1, the D gene given by the table, was not confirmed from the DNA. TRBV21-1 is described as a pseudogene. The CDR3 sequence is 16 residues long. For the CDR3, the DNA is TGTGCCAGCAGTCCTGCGGGACAGGGGGCTTCGGAGACCCAGTACTTC. This codes for CASSPAGQGASETQYF.

The chain employs TRBV5-1 and TRBJ1-2; unclear D gene. The germline CDR1 and CDR2 sequences are SGHRS and YFSETQ. This CDR3 is 13 amino acids long. Trimming removed 4 bases at V and 7 bases at J, with 14 bases between. CDR3 sequence: CASSPEAAGGYTF. Here the CDR3 DNA reads TGCGCCAGCAGCCCGGAGGCAGCAGGTGGCTACACCTTC.

This chain connects TRBV2 to TRBJ1-2; the match to TRBD1 covers 11 bases. The CDR3 covers 17 residues. The junction had 8 bases not matched to a gene; V was cut back by 4 bases and J by 1 base. Germline CDR1 SNHLY, CDR2 FYNNEI. The CDR3 is CASSGGQGVGLNYGYTF. The CDR3 coding sequence is TGTGCCAGCAGTGGGGGACAGGGGGTAGGACTTAACTATGGCTACACCTTC.

The chain recombines TRBV29-1 with TRBJ1-2; D remains unclear. Germline V gene sequence: CDR1 SQVTM, CDR2 ANQGSEA. This CDR3 is built from 14 residues. Trimming removed 1 base from V and 0 bases from J, with 9 bases in between. The CDR3 nucleotides are TGCAGCGTTGAAGGGACGGGGACTAACTATGGCTACACCTTC. This gives the protein CSVEGTGTNYGYTF.

V and J are TRBV28 and TRBJ1-5; maybe TRBD1 (5 bases). This CDR3 comprises 14 residues. The germline V and J ends were trimmed by 5 bases and 4 bases, with 12 bases remaining between them. From germline, CDR1 is MDHEN and CDR2 SYDVKM. In DNA form, the CDR3 reads TGTGCCAGCAGTACCGGGGAGGGGAATCAGCCCCAGCATTTT. This sequence encodes CASSTGEGNQPQHF.

The V call is TRBV18, the J call TRBJ2-7; 7 nucleotides line up with TRBD1. The junction had 6 bases not matched to a gene; V was cut back by 4 bases and J by 3 bases. The CDR3 loop spans 14 amino acids. Germline V gene data show CDR1 as KGHSH and CDR2 as LQKENI. CDR3 protein: CASSHRDSRYEQYF. The CDR3 DNA is TGTGCCAGCTCACACCGGGACAGCCGCTACGAGCAGTACTTC.

This clone was observed once. CDR3 in amino acids: CASSYRTAEAFF. The DNA for the CDR3 is TGTGCCAGCAGTTACCGTACGGCTGAAGCTTTCTTT. The chain links TRBV6-5 to TRBJ1-1; D is undetermined. This CDR3 has 12 residues. V lost 2 bases and J 6 bases, leaving 7 bases between the germline ends. CDR1 MNHEY and CDR2 SVGAGI come from the germline V gene.

This sequence joins TRBV5-1 and TRBJ1-6; D is unclear. Trimming removed 0 bases at V and 6 bases at J, with 7 bases between. CDR1 is SGHRS and CDR2 is YFSETQ in the germline V gene. This CDR3 spans 14 amino acids. DNA of the CDR3: TGCGCCAGCAGCTTGGGAGATGTTAATTCACCCCTCCACTTT. Translation gives CASSLGDVNSPLHF.

V gene TRBV6-6 combines with J gene TRBJ2-7; the match to TRBD1 covers 7 bases. This CDR3 has 13 amino acids. In germline, CDR1 is MNHNY, CDR2 SVGAGI (reference sequence). Unmatched junction bases numbered 9, after V lost 10 bases and J lost 3 bases. The CDR3 DNA reads TGTGCCACCCGACAGGGCCCCGTCTACGAGCAGTACGTC. This codes for CATRQGPVYEQYV.

The chain uses TRBV9 and TRBJ2-7; 9 bases agree with TRBD2. CDR3 length equals 15 residues. Trimming cost V 4 bases and J 3 bases; bases outside gene matches: 8. Germline-derived CDR1 and CDR2 are SGDLS and YYNGEE. For the CDR3, the DNA is TGTGCCAGCAGCTCTACTGCTAGCGGGGTCTACGAGCAGTACTTC. Its protein is CASSSTASGVYEQYF.

Only one count was recorded for this clone. The chain uses TRBV6-1 and TRBJ1-1; no definite D call. The CDR3 runs to 14 residues. The germline V gene has CDR1 MNHNS and CDR2 SASEGT. V lost 3 bases and J lost 1, with 9 bases in between. The DNA for the CDR3 is TGTGCCAGCAGTGATTCCAGACAGAACACTGAAGCTTTCTTT. Translating gives CASSDSRQNTEAFF.

The chain links TRBV6-6 to TRBJ1-4, with D possibly being TRBD1 (6 bases). This CDR3 spans 13 amino acids. V dropped 6 bases and J dropped 8 bases, with 13 bases sitting between them. The V gene's germline CDR1 is MNHNY and CDR2 SVGAGI (reference sequence). The DNA of the CDR3 is TGTGCCAGCAGGGACAGAGAGGTCGAAAAACTGTTTTTT. It encodes CASRDREVEKLFF.

The rearrangement links TRBV27 to TRBJ1-5, with a possible D match to TRBD1 (6 bases). Between the trimmed V and J ends, which lost 4 bases and 6 bases, there was a span of 10 bases. The germline V gene encodes CDR1 MNHEY and CDR2 SMNVEV (reference sequence). The length of the CDR3 is 13 residues. Here the CDR3 reads CASSSPGVQPQHF. CDR3 sequence (DNA): TGTGCCAGCAGTTCCCCAGGGGTTCAGCCCCAGCATTTT.

The chain joins TRBV19 to TRBJ2-2; 10 nucleotides line up with TRBD2. CDR1 and CDR2 (germline): LNHDA, SQIVND (reference sequence). This CDR3 comprises 17 residues. V shed 5 bases, J shed 3 bases, and the junction held 9 bases outside the gene matches. CDR3 DNA sequence: TGTGCCAGTAGTTTAAAAAGCGGGGGGGCCGACACCGGGGAGCTGTTTTTT. Amino acids: CASSLKSGGADTGELFF.

The gene calls are TRBV6-5 and TRBJ1-5, with D tentatively TRBD1 (6 bases). V was pared by 6 bases and J by 3 bases, with 9 bases between. The CDR3 is 13 amino acids. Germline loops: CDR1 MNHEY, CDR2 SVGAGI. CDR3 nucleotide sequence: TGTGCCAGCAGACGACAGGTCAATCAGCCCCAGCATTTT. This gives the protein CASRRQVNQPQHF.

V is TRBV19 and J is TRBJ1-1; D perhaps matches TRBD1 (6 bases). The V and J ends lost 3 bases and 0 bases respectively, with 8 bases between them. This CDR3 has 14 amino acids. Germline assignment: CDR1 LNHDA and CDR2 SQIVND (reference sequence). The DNA of the CDR3 is TGTGCCAGTAGTATCAGGGGCATGAACACTGAAGCTTTCTTT. It is translated as CASSIRGMNTEAFF.

This chain joins TRBV7-2 and TRBJ1-6; D might be TRBD1 (5 bases). V was clipped by 1 base and J by 5 bases, with 9 bases between them. Germline values: CDR1 SGHTA, CDR2 FQGNSA. This CDR3 region has 15 residues. CDR3 sequence reads: CASSLGQRNNSPLHF. The CDR3 nucleotides read TGTGCCAGCAGCTTAGGACAGCGTAATAATTCACCCCTCCACTTT.

This chain links TRBV6-5 with TRBJ2-3, with 7 bases aligning to TRBD1. The CDR3 is 15 amino acids. Looked up from germline, CDR1 is MNHEY and CDR2 is SVGAGI. V lost 6 bases and J lost 4; bases outside the gene matches: 10. The CDR3 loop reads CASSWGTVFPDTQYF. In DNA, the CDR3 is TGTGCCAGCAGCTGGGGGACAGTTTTTCCAGATACGCAGTATTTT.

The chain is built from TRBV5-1 and TRBJ1-2; 9 bases fit TRBD1. Trimming took 4 bases from V and 4 from J; bases not matched to a gene: 11. Germline loops: CDR1 SGHRS, CDR2 YFSETQ. CDR3 size: 16 residues. The CDR3 spells CASSREQVDRGYGYTF. The CDR3 nucleotides are TGCGCCAGCAGCCGCGAACAAGTGGACAGGGGCTATGGCTACACCTTC.

The rearrangement uses TRBV5-4 and TRBJ1-4; 7 positions agree with TRBD1. V was pared by 2 bases and J by 5 bases, with 3 bases of the junction left unmatched. This CDR3 is built from 14 residues. Germline V gene data show CDR1 as SGHNT and CDR2 as YYREEE (reference sequence). DNA of the CDR3: TGTGCCAGCAGCTTCCAACAGGGGAATGAAAAACTGTTTTTT. It codes for CASSFQQGNEKLFF.